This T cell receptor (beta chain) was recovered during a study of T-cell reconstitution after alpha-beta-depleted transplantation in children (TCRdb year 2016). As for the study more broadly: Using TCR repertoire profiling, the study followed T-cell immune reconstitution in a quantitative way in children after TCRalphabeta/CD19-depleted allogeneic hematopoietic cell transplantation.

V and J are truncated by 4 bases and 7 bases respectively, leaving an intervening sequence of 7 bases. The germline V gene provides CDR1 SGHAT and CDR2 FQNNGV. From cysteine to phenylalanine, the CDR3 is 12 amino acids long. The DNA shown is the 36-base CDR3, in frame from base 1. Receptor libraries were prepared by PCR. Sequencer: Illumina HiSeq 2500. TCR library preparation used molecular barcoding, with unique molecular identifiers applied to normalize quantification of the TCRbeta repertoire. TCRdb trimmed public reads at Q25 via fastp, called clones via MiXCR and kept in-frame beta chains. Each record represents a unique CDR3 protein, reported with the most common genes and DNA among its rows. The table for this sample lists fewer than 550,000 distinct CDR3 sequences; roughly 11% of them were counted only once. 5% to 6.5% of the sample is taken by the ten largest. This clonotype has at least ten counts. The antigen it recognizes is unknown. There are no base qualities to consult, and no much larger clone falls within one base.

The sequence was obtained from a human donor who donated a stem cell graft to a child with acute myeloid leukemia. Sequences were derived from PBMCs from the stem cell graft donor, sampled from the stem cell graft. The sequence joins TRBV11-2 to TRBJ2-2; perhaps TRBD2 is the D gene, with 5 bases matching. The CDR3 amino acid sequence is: CASSSRGGELFF. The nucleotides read TGTGCCAGCAGCTCCCGGGGCGGGGAGCTGTTTTTT.